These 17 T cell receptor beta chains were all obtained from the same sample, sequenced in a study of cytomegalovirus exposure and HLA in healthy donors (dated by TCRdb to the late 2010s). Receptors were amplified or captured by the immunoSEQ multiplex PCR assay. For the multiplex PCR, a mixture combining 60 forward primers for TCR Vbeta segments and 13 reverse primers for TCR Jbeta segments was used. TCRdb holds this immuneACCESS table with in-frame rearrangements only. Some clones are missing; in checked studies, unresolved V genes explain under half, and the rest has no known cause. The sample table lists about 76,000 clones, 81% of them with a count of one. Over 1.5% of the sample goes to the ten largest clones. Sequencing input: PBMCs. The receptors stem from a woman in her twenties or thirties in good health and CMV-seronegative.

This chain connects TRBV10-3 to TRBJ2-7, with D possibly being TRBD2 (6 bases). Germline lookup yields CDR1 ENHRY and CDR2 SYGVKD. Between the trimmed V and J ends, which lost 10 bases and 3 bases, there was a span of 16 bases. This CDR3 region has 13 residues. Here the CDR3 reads CATRGLINYEQYF. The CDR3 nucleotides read TGTGCCACCCGGGGACTCATCAACTACGAGCAGTACTTC.

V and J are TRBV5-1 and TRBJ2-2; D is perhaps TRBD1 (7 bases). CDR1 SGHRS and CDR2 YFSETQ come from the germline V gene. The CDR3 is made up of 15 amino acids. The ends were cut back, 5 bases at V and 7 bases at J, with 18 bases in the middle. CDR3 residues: CASRLLEGAGGELFF. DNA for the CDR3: TGCGCCAGCAGACTTCTGGAGGGGGCTGGCGGGGAGCTGTTTTTT.

CDR3 bases: TGTGCCAGCTCACCACTGGGGGGTTCCTACGAGCAGTACTTC. Translated, it gives CASSPLGGSYEQYF. The J gene is TRBJ2-7, the V gene TRBV18, with a weak D call TRBD2 (6 bases). CDR1 KGHSH and CDR2 LQKENI come from the germline V gene. Trimming took off 1 base at V and 1 base at J, with 8 bases between the two ends. The CDR3 has 14 amino acids.

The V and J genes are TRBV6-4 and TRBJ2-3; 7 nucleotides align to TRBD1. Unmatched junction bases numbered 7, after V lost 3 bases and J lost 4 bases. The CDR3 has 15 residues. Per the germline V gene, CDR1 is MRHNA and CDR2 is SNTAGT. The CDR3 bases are TGTGCCAGCAGTGAAGCGATAACAGGGGCAGATACGCAGTATTTT. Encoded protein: CASSEAITGADTQYF.

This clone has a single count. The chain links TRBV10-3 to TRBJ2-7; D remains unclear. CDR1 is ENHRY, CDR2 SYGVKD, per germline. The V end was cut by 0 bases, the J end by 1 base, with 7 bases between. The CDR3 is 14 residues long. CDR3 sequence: CAISESGNSYEQYF. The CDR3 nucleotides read TGTGCCATCAGTGAGTCGGGCAATTCCTACGAGCAGTACTTC.

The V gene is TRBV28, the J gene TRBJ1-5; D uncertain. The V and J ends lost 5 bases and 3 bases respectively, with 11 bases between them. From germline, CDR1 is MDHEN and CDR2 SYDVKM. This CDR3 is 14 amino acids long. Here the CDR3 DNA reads TGTGCCAGCAGTCTCGTAAGCTTCAATCAGCCCCAGCATTTT. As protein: CASSLVSFNQPQHF.

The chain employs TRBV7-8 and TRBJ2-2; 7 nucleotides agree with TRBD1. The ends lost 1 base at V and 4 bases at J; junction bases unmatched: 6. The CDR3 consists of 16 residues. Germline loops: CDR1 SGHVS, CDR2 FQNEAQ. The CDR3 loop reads CASSLVPGGFTGELFF. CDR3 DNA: TGTGCCAGCAGCTTAGTTCCAGGGGGTTTCACCGGGGAGCTGTTTTTT.

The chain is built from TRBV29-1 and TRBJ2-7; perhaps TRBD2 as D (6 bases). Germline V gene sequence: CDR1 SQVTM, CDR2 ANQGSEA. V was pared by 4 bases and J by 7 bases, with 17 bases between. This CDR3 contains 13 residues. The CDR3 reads CSVGDGGWSEQYF. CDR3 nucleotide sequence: TGCAGCGTTGGTGATGGGGGGTGGAGTGAGCAGTACTTC.

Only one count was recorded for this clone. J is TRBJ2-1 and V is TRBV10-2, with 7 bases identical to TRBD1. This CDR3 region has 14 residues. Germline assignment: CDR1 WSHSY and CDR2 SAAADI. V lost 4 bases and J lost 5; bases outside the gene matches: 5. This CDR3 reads CASSGGGQHNEQFF. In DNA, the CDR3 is TGCGCCAGCAGTGGTGGGGGACAGCACAATGAGCAGTTCTTC.

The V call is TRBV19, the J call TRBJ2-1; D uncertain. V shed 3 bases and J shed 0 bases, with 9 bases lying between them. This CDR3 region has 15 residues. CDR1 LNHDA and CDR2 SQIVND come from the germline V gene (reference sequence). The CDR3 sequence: CASSIQTGSYNEQFF. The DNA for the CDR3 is TGTGCCAGTAGTATTCAGACTGGCTCCTACAATGAGCAGTTCTTC.

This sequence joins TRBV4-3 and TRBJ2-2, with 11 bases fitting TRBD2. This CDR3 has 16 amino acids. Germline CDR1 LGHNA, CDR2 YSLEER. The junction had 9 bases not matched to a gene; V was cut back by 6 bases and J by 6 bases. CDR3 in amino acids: CASRTLAGGMAGELFF. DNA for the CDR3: TGCGCCAGCAGGACTTTAGCGGGAGGGATGGCCGGGGAGCTGTTTTTT.

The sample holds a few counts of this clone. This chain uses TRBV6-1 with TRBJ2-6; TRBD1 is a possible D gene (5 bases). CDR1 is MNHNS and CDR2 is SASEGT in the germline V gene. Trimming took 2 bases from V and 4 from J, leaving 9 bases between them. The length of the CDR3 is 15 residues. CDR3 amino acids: CASSEKGSGANVLTF. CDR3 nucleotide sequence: TGTGCCAGCAGTGAAAAGGGGTCAGGGGCCAACGTCCTGACTTTC.

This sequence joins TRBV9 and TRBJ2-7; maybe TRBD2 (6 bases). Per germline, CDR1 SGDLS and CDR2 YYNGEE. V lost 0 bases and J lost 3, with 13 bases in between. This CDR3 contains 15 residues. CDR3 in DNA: TGTGCCAGCAGCGTAGATGGTAGCGGTTACTACGAGCAGTACTTC. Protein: CASSVDGSGYYEQYF.

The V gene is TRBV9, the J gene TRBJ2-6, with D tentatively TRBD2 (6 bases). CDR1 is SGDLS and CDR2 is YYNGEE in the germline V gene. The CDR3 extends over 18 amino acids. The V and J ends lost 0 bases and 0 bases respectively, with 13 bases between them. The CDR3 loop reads CASSVVGGRISGANVLTF. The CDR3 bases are TGTGCCAGCAGCGTAGTTGGGGGGAGAATCTCTGGGGCCAACGTCCTGACTTTC.

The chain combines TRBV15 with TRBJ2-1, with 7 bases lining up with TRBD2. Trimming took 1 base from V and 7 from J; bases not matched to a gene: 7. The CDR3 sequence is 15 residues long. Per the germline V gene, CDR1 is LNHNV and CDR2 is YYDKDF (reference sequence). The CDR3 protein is CATSRGGGPGNEQFF. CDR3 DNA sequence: TGTGCCACCAGCAGAGGGGGGGGACCGGGGAATGAGCAGTTCTTC.

CDR3: CSVRETGTARSGANVLTF. DNA for the CDR3: TGCAGCGTTAGAGAAACCGGGACAGCCCGCTCTGGGGCCAACGTCCTGACTTTC. The chain employs TRBV29-1 and TRBJ2-6; 7 bases match TRBD1. J lost 0 bases, V lost 5 bases, and 13 bases had no gene match. The CDR3 totals 18 residues. The V gene's germline CDR1 is SQVTM and CDR2 ANQGSEA.

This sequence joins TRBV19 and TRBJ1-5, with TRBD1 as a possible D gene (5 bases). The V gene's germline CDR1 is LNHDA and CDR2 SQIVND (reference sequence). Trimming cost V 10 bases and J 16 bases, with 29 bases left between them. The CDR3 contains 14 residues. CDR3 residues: CATGDRIVTRLCHF. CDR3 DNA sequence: TGTGCCACCGGAGACAGAATTGTCACCCGCCTCTGCCATTTT.